Each of the 26 T cell receptor beta chains below was sequenced from the same sample in a study of blood T cell repertoires in COVID-19. The table came from immunoSEQ multiplex PCR; TCRdb's copy has only in-frame clones and leaves some out. The repertoire has more than 150,000 clones, 70% to 90% of them found once; the top ten carry around 20%. The sequencing input was peripheral blood. Receptors originate from a man between 70 and 80 years old with active or convalescent COVID-19.

This clone occurred once. For the CDR3, the DNA is TGTGCCAGCAGTACACAGGGGGTGCGCTCACCCCTCCACTTT. It specifies CASSTQGVRSPLHF. The chain uses TRBV6-2 or TRBV6-3 and TRBJ1-6; 8 bases are shared with TRBD1. From germline, CDR1 is MNHEY and CDR2 SVGEGT. This CDR3 has 14 residues. The junction had 7 bases not matched to a gene; V was cut back by 5 bases and J by 10 bases.

The chain joins TRBV29-1 to TRBJ2-7; 8 nucleotides line up with TRBD2. Trimming cost V 6 bases and J 3 bases; bases outside gene matches: 13. The CDR3 totals 15 residues. In germline, CDR1 is SQVTM, CDR2 ANQGSEA. The chain's CDR3 is CSVAGTSRPVYEQYF. The CDR3 DNA follows: TGCAGCGTGGCCGGGACTAGTCGCCCAGTCTACGAGCAGTACTTC.

CDR3 bases: TGTGCCAGCAGCTTAGCGCAGGTCGCGGGCGGAGGGAGAGATACGCAGTATTTT. This gives the protein CASSLAQVAGGGRDTQYF. The V gene is TRBV7-9, the J gene TRBJ2-3; tentative D call: TRBD2 (6 bases). CDR1 is SEHNR and CDR2 is FQNEAQ in the germline V gene (reference sequence). V lost 0 bases and J lost 5, with 21 bases in between. The CDR3 has 18 residues.

The V and J genes are TRBV7-9 and TRBJ2-7; 10 positions agree with TRBD1. This CDR3 is 17 amino acids long. Germline CDR1 SEHNR, CDR2 FQNEAQ (reference sequence). V gave up 2 bases and J gave up 3 bases; unmatched junction bases: 10. The CDR3 coding sequence is TGTGCCAGCAGCTTAAGGTTAATAGGGGACAGGGGCTACGAGCAGTACTTC. It yields the protein CASSLRLIGDRGYEQYF. The complete variable domain, with remaining parts taken from reference TRBV7-9 and TRBJ2-7, reads DTGVSQNPRHKITKRGQNVTFRCDPISEHNRLYWYRQTLGQGPEFLTYFQNEAQLEKSRLLSDRFSAERPKGSFSTLEIQRTEQGDSAMYLCASSLRLIGDRGYEQYFGPGTRLTVT.

The rearrangement uses TRBV5-1 and TRBJ1-2, with D unclear. Germline V gene data show CDR1 as SGHRS and CDR2 as YFSETQ. With 0 bases removed from V and 6 bases from J, the gap between germline ends came to 12 bases. This CDR3 is built from 14 residues. CDR3 protein: CASSLAGRIDGYTF. The DNA for the CDR3 is TGCGCCAGCAGCTTGGCGGGGAGGATTGATGGCTACACCTTC.

The chain is built from TRBV2 and TRBJ1-3; no clear D. CDR1 is SNHLY and CDR2 is FYNNEI in the germline V gene. The V and J ends lost 6 bases and 3 bases respectively, with 15 bases between them. This CDR3 has 15 residues. This chain's CDR3 is CASSATVGVGNTIYF. The CDR3 DNA reads TGTGCCAGCAGCGCGACGGTCGGAGTTGGAAACACCATATATTTT.

In this sample, this clone turned up once. The genes are TRBV18 and TRBJ1-1; perhaps TRBD1 as D (6 bases). This CDR3 has 13 amino acids. Germline CDR1 and CDR2: KGHSH and LQKENI. The V end lost 6 bases, the J end lost 0 bases, and 8 bases lay between the germline ends. CDR3 sequence: CASSGQLNTEAFF. DNA of the CDR3: TGTGCCAGCTCCGGACAGTTGAACACTGAAGCTTTCTTT.

This clone came up a few times. This chain connects TRBV19 to TRBJ1-1, with 7 nucleotides matching TRBD1. V dropped 5 bases and J dropped 4; count of bases not matched to a gene: 7. The CDR3 sequence is 14 residues long. CDR1 LNHDA and CDR2 SQIVND come from the germline V gene (reference sequence). DNA of the CDR3: TGTGCCAGTAGTGTCTACAGGGGCAGCACTGAAGCTTTCTTT. Translation gives CASSVYRGSTEAFF. Full variable domain (outside the CDR3, taken from reference TRBV19 and TRBJ1-1): DGGITQSPKYLFRKEGQNVTLSCEQNLNHDAMYWYRQDPGQGLRLIYYSQIVNDFQKGDIAEGYSVSREKKESFPLTVTSAQKNPTAFYLCASSVYRGSTEAFFGQGTRLTVV.

The J gene is TRBJ2-5, the V gene TRBV7-8, with D maybe TRBD2 (7 bases). Germline CDR1 SGHVS, CDR2 FQNEAQ. The V end lost 1 base, the J end lost 1 base, and 19 bases lay between the germline ends. This CDR3 spans 18 amino acids. CDR3 DNA sequence: TGTGCCAGCAGCTTAGGGGACACTAGCGTAGGAGGCCAAGAGACCCAGTACTTC. Translation: CASSLGDTSVGGQETQYF.

The chain uses TRBV30 and TRBJ2-2; no definite D call. The CDR3 length is 13 residues. V was clipped by 2 bases and J by 3 bases, with 7 bases between them. Germline-derived CDR1 and CDR2 are GTSNPN and SVGIG (reference sequence). The CDR3 spells CAWSPRDTGELFF. CDR3 DNA sequence: TGTGCCTGGAGTCCCCGGGACACCGGGGAGCTGTTTTTT. The variable domain in full, with the rest retrieved from reference TRBV30 and TRBJ2-2, is SQTIHQWPATLVQPVGSPLSLECTVEGTSNPNLYWYRQAAGRGLQLLFYSVGIGQISSEVPQNLSASRPQDRQFILSSKKLLLSDSGFYLCAWSPRDTGELFFGEGSRLTVL.

This clone appeared a single time. The J gene is TRBJ1-6, the V gene TRBV6-5, with D hard to call. Germline CDR1 and CDR2: MNHEY and SVGAGI. The V gene lost 0 bases and the J gene lost 5 bases, with 11 bases spanning the gap. CDR3 size: 16 residues. The CDR3 loop is CASSYSREAHNSPLHF. CDR3 bases: TGTGCCAGCAGTTACTCCCGGGAGGCGCATAATTCACCCCTCCACTTT.

This chain joins TRBV2 and TRBJ2-7; TRBD1 agrees at 7 bases. The trim removed 7 bases at V and 9 bases at J, leaving 9 bases unmatched. The CDR3 runs to 12 residues. Germline CDR1 reads SNHLY; CDR2 reads FYNNEI. This chain's CDR3 is CASTRGPEGQYF. In DNA form, the CDR3 reads TGTGCCAGCACTAGGGGGCCCGAGGGGCAGTACTTC.

A word on this clone: Relative to the germline gene, one junction end is altered; a read error may explain this. This chain uses TRBV7-9 with TRBJ2-7, with a possible D match to TRBD2 (6 bases). The CDR3 runs to 12 residues. Germline CDR1 SEHNR, CDR2 FQNEAQ (reference sequence). CDR3 residues: CASSLGGLPGDF. The CDR3 nucleotides are TGTGCCAGCAGCTTAGGGGGCCTTCCGGGGGACTTC.

This rearrangement joins TRBV19 to TRBJ2-7, with 9 positions matching TRBD2. V lost 3 bases, J lost 1 base, and 10 bases stayed unmatched. Looked up from germline, CDR1 is LNHDA and CDR2 is SQIVND (reference sequence). The CDR3 runs to 17 residues. The CDR3 region has the DNA TGTGCCAGTAGTATGCAGCGGGGGGCCGCGCGTTCCTACGAGCAGTACTTC. This gives the protein CASSMQRGAARSYEQYF.

This clone showed up just a few times. This rearrangement joins TRBV3-1 (or the pseudogene TRBV3-2) to TRBJ1-3, with D maybe TRBD1 (5 bases). Germline lookup yields CDR1 LGHDT and CDR2 YNNKEL (reference sequence). V lost 4 bases and J lost 0, with 7 bases in between. The CDR3 is 14 residues long. CDR3: CASSLQGSGNTIYF. CDR3 DNA sequence: TGTGCCAGCAGCCTCCAGGGCTCTGGAAACACCATATATTTT.

This CDR3 is CASSATGSLGNTIYF. CDR3 in DNA: TGTGCCAGCAGTGCGACAGGATCCCTTGGAAACACCATATATTTT. The chain recombines TRBV28 with TRBJ1-3; tentative D call: TRBD1 (6 bases). The CDR3 loop spans 15 amino acids. Trimming left V 5 bases short and J 3 bases short, with 14 bases between. CDR1 is MDHEN, CDR2 SYDVKM, per germline.

The J gene is TRBJ1-1, the V gene TRBV18; possibly TRBD1 for D (5 bases). V lost 2 bases and J 0 bases, leaving 16 bases between the germline ends. The CDR3 totals 17 residues. Germline V gene lookup returns CDR1 KGHSH and CDR2 LQKENI. The CDR3 DNA follows: TGTGCCAGCTCACCAAGGTTGACGGGGGGGTTGAACACTGAAGCTTTCTTT. It encodes CASSPRLTGGLNTEAFF.

This chain links TRBV4-1 with TRBJ2-2, with a tentative D call TRBD2 (5 bases). The V gene lost 1 base and the J gene lost 2 bases, with 11 bases spanning the gap. The CDR3 runs 16 residues. Germline V CDR1 and CDR2: MGHRA, YSYEKL. CDR3 bases: TGCGCCAGCAGCCAAGTACGGGGTGGTAACACCGGGGAGCTGTTTTTT. It yields the protein CASSQVRGGNTGELFF.

This chain joins TRBV11-2 and TRBJ1-6; D may be TRBD1 (6 bases). Trimming shortened V by 4 bases and J by 9 bases, and 10 bases separated the two germline ends. Germline V lookup: CDR1 SGHAT, CDR2 FQNNGV. The length of the CDR3 is 13 residues. In nucleotides, the CDR3 is TGTGCCAGCAGCTGGCAGGGGAGTTCACCCCTCCACTTT. Residues: CASSWQGSSPLHF.

V and J are TRBV5-1 and TRBJ1-2; a weak D match, TRBD1 (5 bases). The germline CDR1 and CDR2 sequences are SGHRS and YFSETQ. The CDR3 loop spans 13 amino acids. The germline V and J ends were trimmed by 0 bases and 6 bases, with 9 bases remaining between them. CDR3 amino acids: CASSLEGKNGYTF. The DNA for the CDR3 is TGCGCCAGCAGCTTGGAGGGGAAGAATGGCTACACCTTC.

The gene calls are TRBV29-1 and TRBJ2-1; 11 positions agree with TRBD2. J lost 4 bases, V lost 1 base, and 6 bases had no gene match. This CDR3 is 16 amino acids long. Looked up from germline, CDR1 is SQVTM and CDR2 is ANQGSEA. CDR3 DNA: TGCAGCGTTGAAGGGGCTAGCGGGGGGATTTACAATGAGCAGTTCTTC. Its protein product is CSVEGASGGIYNEQFF.

The chain is built from TRBV18 and TRBJ1-2; 8 positions agree with TRBD1. The CDR3 contains 17 residues. The J segment lost 8 bases and the V segment lost 3 bases, leaving 17 bases of the junction unmatched. Germline values: CDR1 KGHSH, CDR2 LQKENI. The CDR3 sequence: CASSPRSVQGEGQGYTF. CDR3 bases: TGTGCCAGCTCACCGAGGTCGGTACAGGGGGAAGGGCAAGGCTACACCTTC.

The chain uses TRBV6-5 and TRBJ2-5, with 7 bases aligning to TRBD2. Germline-derived CDR1 and CDR2 are MNHEY and SVGAGI. The CDR3 sequence is 16 residues long. V gave up 2 bases and J gave up 2 bases; unmatched junction bases: 8. The chain's CDR3 is CASSYGAGALQETQYF. CDR3 DNA: TGTGCCAGCAGTTACGGGGCGGGAGCCCTACAAGAGACCCAGTACTTC.

The chain recombines TRBV5-1 with TRBJ2-3, with TRBD2 matching 7 bases. Germline V gene sequence: CDR1 SGHRS, CDR2 YFSETQ. This CDR3 has 16 residues. Trimming took 0 bases from V and 0 from J; bases not matched to a gene: 4. CDR3: CASSLGSGASTDTQYF. In DNA, the CDR3 is TGCGCCAGCAGCTTGGGGAGCGGGGCGAGCACAGATACGCAGTATTTT.

This rearrangement joins TRBV11-2 to TRBJ2-1; 9 nucleotides line up with TRBD2. CDR3 length equals 17 residues. V shed 5 bases and J 5 bases; nucleotides not matched to a gene: 13. In germline, CDR1 is SGHAT, CDR2 FQNNGV. Here the CDR3 reads CASSPRGAASGNNEQFF. The CDR3 DNA sequence: TGTGCCAGCAGCCCCAGGGGGGCGGCTAGCGGGAACAATGAGCAGTTCTTC.

This clone was picked up one time. This specimen includes other DNA sequences encoding the same CDR3. The chain uses TRBV7-2 and TRBJ1-2, with D possibly being TRBD1 (5 bases). V was shortened by 1 base and J by 3 bases, with 9 bases between the two germline ends. The CDR3 runs 14 residues. The germline V gene has CDR1 SGHTA and CDR2 FQGNSA. The CDR3 nucleotides are TGTGCCAGCAGCTTAGGACGGGGGGACTATGGCTACACCTTC. Protein product: CASSLGRGDYGYTF.